This TCR beta chain was retrieved from a study of cytomegalovirus exposure and HLA in healthy donors. Regarding the study as a whole: Among the sequence variants, a highly shared cluster was likely an artifact of sequencing. 164 TCR beta chains were listed as cytomegalovirus-associated.

With respect to this clone: The antigen remains unidentified.

With V trimmed by 0 bases and J by 0 bases, 6 bases remained unmatched. This CDR3 has 17 amino acids. Germline V gene sequence: CDR1 MDHEN, CDR2 SYDVKM. The primer mix had 60 Vbeta and 13 Jbeta primers. Clones were read by immunoSEQ multiplex PCR, and TCRdb kept only the in-frame ones, dropping some. The top ten clones hold 8.4% of a sample with 30,000 to 40,000 clones, approximately 76% of them seen once. The TCR sequence derives from a woman in her 30s in good health and CMV-seropositive. The sample taken for sequencing was PBMCs. J is TRBJ2-7 and V is TRBV28; 9 nucleotides line up with TRBD1. This CDR3 reads CASSLWGTGRSSYEQYF. The CDR3 bases are TGTGCCAGCAGTTTATGGGGGACAGGGAGATCCTCCTACGAGCAGTACTTC.